This paragraph covers one T cell receptor beta chain sequence. Its antigen remains unidentified. Per-base quality was not reported, and no clone a single base away is much larger than it. TCRbeta CDR3 regions were amplified from genomic DNA using the immunoSEQ Assay, a bias-controlled multiplex PCR. The paper's data handling went like this. Within the assay, amplification of reference gene primers was used to estimate how many nucleated cells each sample contained. Sequence reads were collapsed and filtered to measure the absolute abundance of every unique TCRbeta CDR3 rearrangement. For each sample, productive Simpson clonality was calculated as the square root of Simpson's diversity index over productive rearrangements. The immuneACCESS repertoire file appears here via TCRdb, limited to in-frame rearrangements. These files lack a portion of the clones; in checked studies, under half of the deficit traces to unresolved V genes, and the cause of the others is not known. The V and J calls and clone size were taken over from that table, and D and trimming were inferred from the DNA. This sample is represented by about 58,000 clones; almost 90% of them were singletons. The ten largest clones add up to around 21% of the sample.

This specimen belongs to a study of blood T cell repertoires in COVID-19 (dated by TCRdb to the early 2020s). Study-wide context: Samples covering the acute and convalescent phases of COVID-19 were provided by collaborators in the United States, Italy and Spain. The sample metadata nearly always contained a de-identified subject ID, COVID-19 status, age in years and sex. Deeply sampled blood TCRbeta repertoires from subjects exposed to, actively infected with, or recovered from COVID-19 were included in the dataset. The material from the prospective study consisted of cDNA or gDNA derived from T cells, B-cell-depleted T cells, or PBMCs. The samples were drawn from two sources: the first 160 participants of the ongoing ImmuneRACE study, and fewer than 1,500 subjects contributed by 6 global collaborators. Where available, HLA class I and class II types were taken from metadata supplied by the sample provider and were not determined by assay-based typing. A freely available public database, intended as a resource for researchers studying the immune response to SARS-CoV-2, is where the repertoires were released. What the authors observed across the whole study: The quantity of clinical and demographic metadata differed by source and by participant and was supplied without curation.

V and J are trimmed by 8 bases and 3 bases, and the gene matches miss 4 bases of the junction. CDR1 is given as ENHRY and CDR2 as SYGVKD, both from the germline V gene. The CDR3 covers 14 residues, taking in both the cysteine and the phenylalanine. The retained sequence is limited to the CDR3, 42 bases, with the frame set at the first base. Whole blood was collected in K2EDTA tubes by collaborating institutions according to the institutions' own protocols. For TCRbeta analysis, collaborator samples were shipped as frozen whole blood, as isolated PBMCs, or as DNA extracted from either sample type. This receptor was taken from a woman aged 45-60 years with active or convalescent COVID-19. Sequencing was done on a sample of peripheral blood. The chain joins TRBV10-3 to TRBJ2-2, with 9 junctional bases fitting TRBD1. The CDR3 sequence is CAIRRQGDTGELFF. Here is the DNA: TGTGCCATCCGACGACAGGGGGACACCGGGGAGCTGTTTTTT.